Listed here are 22 T cell receptor beta chains from one sample, sequenced in a study of technical replicates of blood from several donors. The assay was immunoSEQ multiplex PCR, and TCRdb's table has in-frame clones only and misses some. The sample consists of around 92,000 clones, about 96% of them appearing once. The material sequenced was T cells isolated from PBMCs. The receptor set was obtained from a human donor in good health.

The chain is built from TRBV9 and TRBJ1-2, with 7 bases identical to TRBD1. CDR1 and CDR2 from the germline V gene are SGDLS and YYNGEE. Losses at the gene ends were 6 bases for V and 5 bases for J; bases not matched to a gene: 16. The CDR3 is 16 amino acids. In nucleotides, the CDR3 is TGTGCCAGCACCCCGGGACAGCGAAGTGACTTTTATGGCTACACCTTC. It translates to CASTPGQRSDFYGYTF. The variable domain in full, completed from reference TRBV9 and TRBJ1-2, reads DSGVTQTPKHLITATGQRVTLRCSPRSGDLSVYWYQQSLDQGLQFLIQYYNGEERAKGNILERFSAQQFPDLHSELNLSSLELGDSALYFCASTPGQRSDFYGYTFGSGTRLTVV.

The rearrangement links TRBV5-5 to TRBJ1-3; D gene ambiguous. The germline V gene encodes CDR1 SGHKS and CDR2 YYEKEE (reference sequence). The CDR3 is 14 residues long. V was cut by 2 bases and J by 2 bases, with 8 bases left in between. The CDR3 spells CASSFGGTGNTIYF. DNA for the CDR3: TGTGCCAGCAGCTTTGGTGGCACTGGAAACACCATATATTTT.

The V and J genes are TRBV2 and TRBJ2-1, with 7 positions matching TRBD1. The CDR3 loop spans 14 amino acids. Germline assignment: CDR1 SNHLY and CDR2 FYNNEI. V was clipped by 5 bases and J by 6 bases; unmatched bases: 7. The CDR3, as DNA: TGTGCCAGCAGTAGGACAGGATTATCCAATGAGCAGTTCTTC. This translates into CASSRTGLSNEQFF. Full variable domain (rest looked up from reference TRBV2 and TRBJ2-1): EPEVTQTPSHQVTQMGQEVILRCVPISNHLYFYWYRQILGQKVEFLVSFYNNEISEKSEIFDDQFSVERPDGSNFTLKIRSTKLEDSAMYFCASSRTGLSNEQFFGPGTRLTVL.

The chain couples TRBV9 to TRBJ2-7; 7 nucleotides line up with TRBD1. This CDR3 is built from 12 residues. Germline-derived CDR1 and CDR2 are SGDLS and YYNGEE. J was trimmed by 6 bases and V by 3 bases; bases with no gene match: 3. The CDR3 reads CASSGDRAEQYF. The CDR3 DNA reads as TGTGCCAGCAGCGGTGACAGGGCCGAGCAGTACTTC.

This chain links TRBV7-8 with TRBJ2-2; possibly TRBD1 for D (6 bases). V was pared by 3 bases and J by 4 bases, with 15 bases between. The CDR3 extends over 16 amino acids. Germline V gives CDR1 SGHVS, CDR2 FQNEAQ. The DNA for the CDR3 is TGTGCCAGCAGCTTTTGGGGGACATGGGGCACCGGGGAGCTGTTTTTT. This encodes CASSFWGTWGTGELFF.

The chain couples TRBV6-5 to TRBJ2-1; a weak D match, TRBD2 (6 bases). Trimming shortened V by 7 bases and J by 10 bases, and 8 bases separated the two germline ends. Germline assignment: CDR1 MNHEY and CDR2 SVGAGI. The CDR3 runs 10 residues. The CDR3 sequence: CASTGEEQFF. The DNA of the CDR3 is TGTGCCAGCACGGGGGAGGAGCAGTTCTTC.

The gene calls are TRBV6-5 and TRBJ2-5; TRBD1 aligns across 12 bases. Unmatched junction bases numbered 11, after V lost 11 bases and J lost 4 bases. Per germline, CDR1 MNHEY and CDR2 SVGAGI. The CDR3 extends over 15 amino acids. CDR3 nucleotides: TGTGCCGCAAAACGGGGACAGGGGGCGGGAGAGACCCAGTACTTC. This translates into CAAKRGQGAGETQYF.

This sequence joins TRBV28 and TRBJ1-1; the D is unclear. The V end was cut by 6 bases, the J end by 1 base, with 18 bases between. The CDR3 has 16 residues. Per germline, CDR1 MDHEN and CDR2 SYDVKM. The CDR3 loop reads CASSPLLLNKNTEAFF. The CDR3, as DNA: TGTGCCAGCAGCCCACTACTACTCAACAAGAACACTGAAGCTTTCTTT.

This clone was seen a single time. The chain's CDR3 is CASSLTGTSQETQYF. CDR3 coding DNA: TGTGCCAGCAGCCTTACCGGGACATCTCAAGAGACCCAGTACTTC. V gene TRBV7-9 combines with J gene TRBJ2-5, with D possibly TRBD1 on 6 matching bases. Germline CDR1 reads SEHNR; CDR2 reads FQNEAQ (reference sequence). V dropped 5 bases and J dropped 2 bases, with 15 bases sitting between them. CDR3 length: 15 amino acids.

The chain joins TRBV5-1 to TRBJ2-5; 8 bases align to TRBD1. Germline CDR1 is SGHRS and CDR2 is YFSETQ. This CDR3 has 16 residues. J lost 3 bases, V lost 0 bases, and 7 bases had no gene match. The CDR3 spells CASSLDPQGAEETQYF. CDR3 bases: TGCGCCAGCAGCTTGGACCCGCAGGGGGCTGAAGAGACCCAGTACTTC.

This rearrangement joins TRBV27 to TRBJ1-2; 8 bases map to TRBD1. Germline lookup yields CDR1 MNHEY and CDR2 SMNVEV (reference sequence). Unmatched junction bases numbered 10, after V lost 3 bases and J lost 13 bases. The CDR3 runs to 13 residues. The CDR3 spells CASSFTRGDRFTF. DNA of the CDR3: TGTGCCAGCAGTTTCACCCGGGGGGACAGGTTCACCTTC.

The gene calls are TRBV5-1 and TRBJ1-2; D is unclear. The V gene's germline CDR1 is SGHRS and CDR2 YFSETQ. This CDR3 region has 12 residues. The germline V and J ends were trimmed by 2 bases and 8 bases, with 10 bases remaining between them. In DNA form, the CDR3 reads TGCGCCAGCAGCTTAACGTCGGGGGGCTACACCTTC. It yields the protein CASSLTSGGYTF.

The chain employs TRBV9 and TRBJ2-1; D not resolved. This CDR3 has 15 amino acids. V lost 0 bases, J lost 2 bases, and 9 bases lay in between. Germline CDR1 is SGDLS and CDR2 is YYNGEE. The CDR3 DNA sequence: TGTGCCAGCAGCGTAGACTCCCCGGCCTACAATGAGCAGTTCTTC. It is translated as CASSVDSPAYNEQFF. Variable domain in full (rest from reference TRBV9 and TRBJ2-1): DSGVTQTPKHLITATGQRVTLRCSPRSGDLSVYWYQQSLDQGLQFLIQYYNGEERAKGNILERFSAQQFPDLHSELNLSSLELGDSALYFCASSVDSPAYNEQFFGPGTRLTVL.

This chain uses TRBV7-6 with TRBJ2-7, with D maybe TRBD2 (7 bases). Trimming pared 3 bases from V and 2 bases from J, leaving 23 bases between. The CDR3 loop spans 18 amino acids. Per the germline V gene, CDR1 is SGHVS and CDR2 is FNYEAQ. DNA for the CDR3: TGTGCCAGCAGCTTGATGCCCCGAAGTAGGGGGGGTGCCTACGAGCAGTACTTC. Amino acids: CASSLMPRSRGGAYEQYF.

The V gene is TRBV5-6, the J gene TRBJ1-2; TRBD1 aligns across 7 bases. Trimming removed 5 bases from V and 3 bases from J; junction bases left unmatched: 7. CDR3 length: 14 amino acids. Germline assignment: CDR1 SGHDT and CDR2 YYEEEE. The CDR3 nucleotides are TGTGCCAGCAGTCCGACAGGGTCCCACTATGGCTACACCTTC. This encodes CASSPTGSHYGYTF. Full variable domain (missing parts from reference TRBV5-6 and TRBJ1-2): DAGVTQSPTHLIKTRGQQVTLRCSPKSGHDTVSWYQQALGQGPQFIFQYYEEEERQRGNFPDRFSGHQFPNYSSELNVNALLLGDSALYLCASSPTGSHYGYTFGSGTRLTVV.

The chain uses TRBV29-1 and TRBJ2-6; no clear D. This CDR3 has 15 amino acids. Germline V lookup: CDR1 SQVTM, CDR2 ANQGSEA. V was trimmed by 4 bases and J by 0 bases, leaving 10 bases between them. The CDR3 DNA is TGCAGCGTTGTCAAGTCCGGCTCTGGGGCCAACGTCCTGACTTTC. Its translation: CSVVKSGSGANVLTF.

The chain carries TRBV2 and TRBJ2-7; TRBD1 matches at 9 bases. CDR3 length: 13 amino acids. Germline CDR1 and CDR2: SNHLY and FYNNEI. V lost 8 bases to trimming and J lost 6 bases; unmatched junction nucleotides: 8. CDR3 sequence reads: CASADRGISEQYF. CDR3 nucleotides: TGTGCCAGCGCGGACAGGGGAATTAGCGAGCAGTACTTC.

This chain connects TRBV19 to TRBJ1-2, with 7 bases fitting TRBD1. The CDR3 is 16 residues long. The V and J ends lost 6 bases and 0 bases, in that order; junction bases with no gene match: 10. Germline V CDR1 and CDR2: LNHDA, SQIVND (reference sequence). The CDR3 loop reads CASSRQGSVPNYGYTF. The CDR3 nucleotides are TGTGCCAGTAGCCGACAGGGATCGGTACCTAACTATGGCTACACCTTC.

The V gene is TRBV18, the J gene TRBJ2-5; D uncertain. This CDR3 region has 14 residues. Germline CDR1 reads KGHSH; CDR2 reads LQKENI. V gave up 6 bases and J gave up 2 bases, with 13 bases separating them. Here the CDR3 DNA reads TGTGCCAGCTCTTGGCAGGCCCATCAAGAGACCCAGTACTTC. This translates into CASSWQAHQETQYF. The full variable domain, in which reference TRBV18 and TRBJ2-5 provide the parts outside the CDR3, is NAGVMQNPRHLVRRRGQEARLRCSPMKGHSHVYWYRQLPEEGLKFMVYLQKENIIDESGMPKERFSAEFPKEGPSILRIQQVVRGDSAAYFCASSWQAHQETQYFGPGTRLLVL.

The rearrangement joins TRBV6-1 to TRBJ1-5; no clear D. The CDR3 contains 11 residues. In germline, CDR1 is MNHNS, CDR2 SASEGT. Between the trimmed V and J ends, which lost 3 bases and 5 bases, there was a span of 2 bases. CDR3 in amino acids: CASSDYQPQHF. Written as DNA, the CDR3 is TGTGCCAGCAGTGACTATCAGCCCCAGCATTTT.

This chain uses TRBV2 with TRBJ2-7; 12 bases align to TRBD2. V trimming: 4 bases; J trimming: 4 bases; junction bases outside the gene matches: 5. The CDR3 covers 15 residues. Germline V gives CDR1 SNHLY, CDR2 FYNNEI. DNA for the CDR3: TGTGCCAGCAGTGGGACTAGCGGGACACTTTACGAGCAGTACTTC. It specifies CASSGTSGTLYEQYF.

CDR3 sequence: CASSVRQAGASNEQFF. CDR3 DNA: TGTGCCAGCAGTGTAAGACAAGCGGGAGCGTCCAATGAGCAGTTCTTC. The chain recombines TRBV25-1 with TRBJ2-1; 8 nucleotides agree with TRBD2. V was pared by 4 bases and J by 6 bases, with 11 bases of the junction left unmatched. The germline V gene encodes CDR1 MGHDK and CDR2 SYGVNS. The CDR3 length is 16 residues.